This T cell receptor beta chain was identified during a study of human T cells and chemical hapten exposure. Unique molecular identifiers were attached to individual cDNA molecules during library preparation. Original data processing: From about 20,000 to 690,000 TCRs were found per sample, with a median of about 100,000. TCRdb passed the RACE reads through MiXCR, listing each CDR3 protein once. Clone size and V and J calls follow TCRdb, not the original study. The repertoire includes about 400,000 distinct CDR3 sequences, about 6% of them detected once, and less than 6.5% sits in the top ten. Study-wide findings and caveats: Because all patients had alopecia, their immune responses might differ from healthy ones.

V lost 6 bases and J 0 bases, leaving 13 bases between the germline ends. CDR3 length equals 15 residues. In regard to this clonotype: Its antigen is still unknown.

Time point denoted: patch test 2, 6 weeks after DPC sensitization. The treatment here: therapeutic diphenylcyclopropenone sensitization with weekly scalp DPC. Ahead of each patch test application, blood was drawn. The rearrangement uses TRBV12-3 or TRBV12-4 and TRBJ2-3; D is perhaps TRBD2 (5 bases). This clonotype originated in a woman between 18 and 29 years old with alopecia areata. Some clones in this sample may be carry-over from other donors' samples. Here the sequenced sample was whole blood, taken in connection with sensitization to the hapten diphenylcyclopropenone (DPC). CDR3 amino acids: CASSLGLGSTDTQYF. The CDR3 region has the DNA TGTGCCAGCAGCCTAGGACTGGGGAGCACAGATACGCAGTATTTT.